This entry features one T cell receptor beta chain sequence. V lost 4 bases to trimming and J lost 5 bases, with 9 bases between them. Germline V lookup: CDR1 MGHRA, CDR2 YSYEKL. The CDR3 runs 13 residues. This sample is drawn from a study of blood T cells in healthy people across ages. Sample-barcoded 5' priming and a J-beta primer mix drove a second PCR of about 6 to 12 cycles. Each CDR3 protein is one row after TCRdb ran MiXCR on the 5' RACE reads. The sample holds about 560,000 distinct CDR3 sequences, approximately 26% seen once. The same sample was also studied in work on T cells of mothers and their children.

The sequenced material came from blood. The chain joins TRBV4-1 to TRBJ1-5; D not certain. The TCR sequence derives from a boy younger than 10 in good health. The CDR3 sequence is CASSRGWDQPQHF. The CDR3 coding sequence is TGCGCCAGCAGCCGGGGATGGGATCAGCCCCAGCATTTT.